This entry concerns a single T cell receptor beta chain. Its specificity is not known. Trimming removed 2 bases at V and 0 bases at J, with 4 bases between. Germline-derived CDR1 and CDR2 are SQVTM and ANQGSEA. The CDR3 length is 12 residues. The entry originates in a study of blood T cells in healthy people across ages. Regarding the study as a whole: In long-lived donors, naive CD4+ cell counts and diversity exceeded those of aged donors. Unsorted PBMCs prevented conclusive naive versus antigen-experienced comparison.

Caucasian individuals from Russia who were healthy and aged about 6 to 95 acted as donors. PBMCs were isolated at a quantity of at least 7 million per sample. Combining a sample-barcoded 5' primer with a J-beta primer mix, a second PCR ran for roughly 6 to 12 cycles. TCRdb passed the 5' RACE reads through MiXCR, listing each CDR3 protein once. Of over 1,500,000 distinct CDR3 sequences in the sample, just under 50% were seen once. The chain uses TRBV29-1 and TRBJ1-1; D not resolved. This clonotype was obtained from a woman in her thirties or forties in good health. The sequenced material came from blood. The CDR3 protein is CSVETLNTEAFF. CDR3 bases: TGCAGCGTTGAAACTTTGAACACTGAAGCTTTCTTT.